This T cell receptor (beta chain) was found in a study of radiotherapy plus CTLA-4 blockade in lung cancer. CDR1 is SGDLS, CDR2 YYNGEE, per germline. V dropped 2 bases and J dropped 13; count of bases not matched to a gene: 9. The CDR3 extends over 14 amino acids. Repertoires were generated with immunoSEQ multiplex PCR, while TCRdb's copy carries only in-frame clones and drops some. The sample includes under 70,000 clones, roughly 77% of them seen just once. This chain links TRBV9 with TRBJ2-5; 12 nucleotides agree with TRBD2. The source was peripheral blood, collected from a patient treated with radiotherapy plus ipilimumab. The clonotype originates from a human donor with non-small cell lung cancer who had a complete response to radiotherapy plus ipilimumab. The CDR3 bases are TGTGCCAGCAGCGTGGACGGACTAGCGGGGTTGTTGTACTTC. It specifies CASSVDGLAGLLYF.